This T cell receptor (beta chain) was identified in a study of cytomegalovirus exposure and HLA in healthy donors. Whole-study results and caveats: Per published reports, the classifier diagnosed cytomegalovirus status with high specificity and sensitivity.

With 0 bases removed from V and 5 bases from J, the gap between germline ends came to 10 bases. Germline loops: CDR1 SGHDN, CDR2 FVKESK. The length of the CDR3 is 14 residues. This clone appeared a single time. Its antigen is still unknown. It was with 60 Vbeta and 13 Jbeta primers that the PCR ran. Libraries were prepared by immunoSEQ multiplex PCR; TCRdb keeps only in-frame clonotypes and omits some of them. The top ten hold around 4% of the sample, which has nearly 300,000 clones, roughly 90% seen once. This receptor was taken from a man in his forties in good health and CMV-seropositive. The chain uses TRBV14 and TRBJ2-5, with TRBD2 as a possible D gene (5 bases). Sequencing used PBMCs. In DNA, the CDR3 is TGTGCCAGCAGCCAAGATACCAAGCGGGAGACCCAGTACTTC. It translates to CASSQDTKRETQYF.